This T cell receptor beta chain was recovered during a study of cytomegalovirus exposure and HLA in healthy donors. Study details: From HLA-typed donors, an early data release held some 91 million unique TCRs. Whole-study results and caveats: Investigators reported more than 150 TCR beta chains as tied to cytomegalovirus. A few of the chains that were CMV-associated were confirmed in vitro to be specific for CMV antigens.

The PCR made use of 60 Vbeta and 13 Jbeta primers. Generated by immunoSEQ multiplex PCR, the TCRdb table keeps only in-frame clones and is missing some. Of about 180,000 clones in the sample, 80% were seen once. A single count supports this clone. Its antigen remains unknown. V lost 0 bases and J lost 5; bases outside the gene matches: 6. The germline V gene has CDR1 SGDLS and CDR2 YYNGEE. The CDR3 has 16 amino acids. Although they were nominally healthy when sampled, donors likely had unrecorded immune exposures. The chain recombines TRBV9 with TRBJ2-2, with TRBD2 matching 8 bases. Material: PBMCs. The TCR was taken from a man aged 25 to 40 in good health and CMV-seropositive. The CDR3 DNA sequence: TGTGCCAGCAGCGTAGTCGCGGGGGGCGGGACCGGGGAGCTGTTTTTT. Translating gives CASSVVAGGGTGELFF. Complete variable domain (other parts from reference TRBV9 and TRBJ2-2): DSGVTQTPKHLITATGQRVTLRCSPRSGDLSVYWYQQSLDQGLQFLIQYYNGEERAKGNILERFSAQQFPDLHSELNLSSLELGDSALYFCASSVVAGGGTGELFFGEGSRLTVL.